This record looks at one T cell receptor beta chain sequence and its context. Its matching antigen is unknown. Profiling relied on immunoSEQ multiplex PCR, and the TCRdb table lists in-frame clones only, not all of them. The table has 1,500,000 or so clones, around 95% seen once. This CDR3 spans 14 amino acids. Germline assignment: CDR1 MDHEN and CDR2 SYDVKM. J gave up 2 bases and V 7 bases, and 4 bases lay outside the gene matches. The sample is drawn from a study of shared clonotypes between healthy human individuals. Whole-study findings and limits: In a handful of donors, about 5% of naive CD4 clonotypes appeared in common.

The sample was naive CD4+ T cells sorted from blood. Indicated subset: CD45RA+ positively selected. This chain links TRBV28 with TRBJ1-3; 8 nucleotides align to TRBD1. The TCR comes from a man aged 30-40 years in good health. CDR3 in DNA: TGTGCCAGCAATACAGGGGGTACTGGAAACACCATATATTTT. It yields the protein CASNTGGTGNTIYF. Together with reference TRBV28 and TRBJ1-3, the CDR3 gives the full variable domain: DVKVTQSSRYLVKRTGEKVFLECVQDMDHENMFWYRQDPGLGLRLIYFSYDVKMKEKGDIPEGYSVSREKKERFSLILESASTNQTSMYLCASNTGGTGNTIYFGEGSWLTVV.